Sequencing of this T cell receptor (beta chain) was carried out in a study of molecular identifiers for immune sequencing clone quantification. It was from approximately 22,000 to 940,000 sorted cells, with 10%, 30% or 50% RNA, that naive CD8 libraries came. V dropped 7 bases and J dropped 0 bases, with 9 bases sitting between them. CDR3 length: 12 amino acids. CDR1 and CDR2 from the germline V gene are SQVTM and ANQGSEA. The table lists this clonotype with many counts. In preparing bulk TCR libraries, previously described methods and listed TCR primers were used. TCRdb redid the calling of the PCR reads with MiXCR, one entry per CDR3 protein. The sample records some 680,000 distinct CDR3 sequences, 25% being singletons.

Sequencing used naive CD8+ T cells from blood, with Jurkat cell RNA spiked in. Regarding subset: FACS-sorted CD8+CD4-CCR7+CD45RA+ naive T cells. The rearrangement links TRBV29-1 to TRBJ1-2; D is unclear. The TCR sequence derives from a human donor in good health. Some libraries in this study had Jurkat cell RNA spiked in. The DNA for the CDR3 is TGCAGCGGAGTCTTAGCTAACTATGGCTACACCTTC. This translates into CSGVLANYGYTF.